The rows below give T cell receptor beta chains drawn from one sample of a study of beta chain features in type 1 diabetes. Only in-frame clones appear in the TCRdb table, and some are missing; sequencing was by immunoSEQ multiplex PCR. The table has 600,000 to 750,000 clones, roughly an eighth seen once. Material: naive CD4+ T cells from blood. The receptor set was obtained from a man aged 30 to 45 with type 1 diabetes. The CDR3 runs from the conserved cysteine through the conserved F or W. The D gene is left open where the match is weak. A clone size is listed for some rows: how often the clone was seen (once, few, many), or a class if it is expanded.

>few|TRBV4-3|-|TRBJ1-2|16
CASSQESSGWDYGYTF
TGCGCCAGCAGCCAAGAGTCGTCAGGGTGGGACTATGGCTACACCTTC
>-|TRBV28|TRBD1|TRBJ2-3|15
CASSGTGVGTDTQYF
TGTGCCAGCAGTGGGACAGGGGTAGGCACAGATACGCAGTATTTT
>few|TRBV28|-|TRBJ2-5|16
CASSLVGGPSQETQYF
TGTGCCAGCAGTTTGGTAGGGGGACCCAGCCAAGAGACCCAGTACTTC
>few|TRBV7-8|-|TRBJ2-5|10
CASSQETQYF
TGTGCCAGCAGCCAAGAGACCCAGTACTTC
>-|TRBV4-3|-|TRBJ1-2|12
CASSRANYGYTF
TGCGCCAGCAGCCGAGCTAACTATGGCTACACCTTC
>-|TRBV9|-|TRBJ2-1|15
CASSVDGGSYNEQFF
TGTGCCAGCAGCGTCGACGGGGGTTCCTACAATGAGCAGTTCTTC
>-|TRBV6-5|-|TRBJ2-3|13
CASSYPLKGTQYF
TGTGCCAGCAGTTACCCCCTCAAGGGGACGCAGTATTTT
>-|TRBV5-4|-|TRBJ2-3|14
CASSLFGFTDTQYF
TGTGCCAGCAGCTTGTTTGGTTTCACAGATACGCAGTATTTT
>-|TRBV6-5|TRBD1|TRBJ2-7|15
CASRLQGAEGYEQYF
TGTGCCAGCAGACTACAGGGGGCAGAGGGGTACGAGCAGTACTTC
>few|TRBV7-9|-|TRBJ1-5|14
CASSVQGGGQPQHF
TGTGCCAGCAGCGTACAGGGAGGAGGCCAGCCCCAGCATTTT
>few|TRBV7-2|-|TRBJ1-2|14
CASSFDRSNYGYTF
TGTGCCAGCAGCTTCGACAGATCCAACTATGGCTACACCTTC
>few|TRBV11-1|-|TRBJ2-1|15
CASSTDSHFGDEQFF
TGTGCCAGCAGCACAGACAGTCACTTCGGCGATGAGCAGTTCTTC
>-|TRBV2|-|TRBJ1-2|14
CASSERTGTYGYTF
TGTGCCAGCAGTGAAAGGACCGGAACCTATGGCTACACCTTC
>few|TRBV18|-|TRBJ2-3|16
CASSPPSRGATDTQYF
TGTGCCAGCTCACCCCCCAGTAGGGGGGCCACAGATACGCAGTATTTT
>few|TRBV6-5|TRBD1|TRBJ2-7|14
CASSYRQGNNEQYF
TGTGCCAGCAGCTATCGACAGGGTAACAACGAGCAGTACTTC
>few|TRBV14|-|TRBJ2-2|14
CASSQDTNTGELFF
TGTGCCAGCAGCCAGGACACGAACACCGGGGAGCTGTTTTTT
>once|TRBV5-1|TRBD1|TRBJ2-5|15
CASSLADREEETQYF
TGCGCCAGCAGCTTGGCGGACAGGGAGGAAGAGACCCAGTACTTC
>-|TRBV25-1|-|TRBJ1-6|17
CASSDTGRYPYNSPLHF
TGTGCCAGCAGTGATACAGGGAGGTATCCCTATAATTCACCCCTCCACTTT
>few|TRBV7-2|TRBD1|TRBJ2-7|15
CASSASGTATYEQYF
TGTGCCAGCAGCGCCTCCGGGACAGCTACCTACGAGCAGTACTTC
>-|TRBV7-9|TRBD2|TRBJ2-1|16
CASSLGSGLAGGEQFF
TGTGCCAGCAGCTTAGGCTCGGGACTAGCGGGGGGTGAGCAGTTCTTC